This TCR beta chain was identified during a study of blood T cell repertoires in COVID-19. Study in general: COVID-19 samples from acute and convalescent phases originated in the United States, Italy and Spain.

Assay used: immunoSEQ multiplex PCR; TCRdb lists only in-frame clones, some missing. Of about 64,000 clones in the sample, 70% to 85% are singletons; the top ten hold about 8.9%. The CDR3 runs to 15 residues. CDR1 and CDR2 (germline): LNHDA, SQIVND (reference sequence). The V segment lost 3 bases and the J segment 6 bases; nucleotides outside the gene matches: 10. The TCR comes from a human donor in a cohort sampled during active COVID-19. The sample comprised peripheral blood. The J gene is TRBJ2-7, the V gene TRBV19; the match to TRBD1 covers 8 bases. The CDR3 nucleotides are TGTGCCAGTAGTATCGGGACAGGCAGGCGGGCCGAGCAGTACTTC. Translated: CASSIGTGRRAEQYF. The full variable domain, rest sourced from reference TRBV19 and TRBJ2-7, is DGGITQSPKYLFRKEGQNVTLSCEQNLNHDAMYWYRQDPGQGLRLIYYSQIVNDFQKGDIAEGYSVSREKKESFPLTVTSAQKNPTAFYLCASSIGTGRRAEQYFGPGTRLTVT.